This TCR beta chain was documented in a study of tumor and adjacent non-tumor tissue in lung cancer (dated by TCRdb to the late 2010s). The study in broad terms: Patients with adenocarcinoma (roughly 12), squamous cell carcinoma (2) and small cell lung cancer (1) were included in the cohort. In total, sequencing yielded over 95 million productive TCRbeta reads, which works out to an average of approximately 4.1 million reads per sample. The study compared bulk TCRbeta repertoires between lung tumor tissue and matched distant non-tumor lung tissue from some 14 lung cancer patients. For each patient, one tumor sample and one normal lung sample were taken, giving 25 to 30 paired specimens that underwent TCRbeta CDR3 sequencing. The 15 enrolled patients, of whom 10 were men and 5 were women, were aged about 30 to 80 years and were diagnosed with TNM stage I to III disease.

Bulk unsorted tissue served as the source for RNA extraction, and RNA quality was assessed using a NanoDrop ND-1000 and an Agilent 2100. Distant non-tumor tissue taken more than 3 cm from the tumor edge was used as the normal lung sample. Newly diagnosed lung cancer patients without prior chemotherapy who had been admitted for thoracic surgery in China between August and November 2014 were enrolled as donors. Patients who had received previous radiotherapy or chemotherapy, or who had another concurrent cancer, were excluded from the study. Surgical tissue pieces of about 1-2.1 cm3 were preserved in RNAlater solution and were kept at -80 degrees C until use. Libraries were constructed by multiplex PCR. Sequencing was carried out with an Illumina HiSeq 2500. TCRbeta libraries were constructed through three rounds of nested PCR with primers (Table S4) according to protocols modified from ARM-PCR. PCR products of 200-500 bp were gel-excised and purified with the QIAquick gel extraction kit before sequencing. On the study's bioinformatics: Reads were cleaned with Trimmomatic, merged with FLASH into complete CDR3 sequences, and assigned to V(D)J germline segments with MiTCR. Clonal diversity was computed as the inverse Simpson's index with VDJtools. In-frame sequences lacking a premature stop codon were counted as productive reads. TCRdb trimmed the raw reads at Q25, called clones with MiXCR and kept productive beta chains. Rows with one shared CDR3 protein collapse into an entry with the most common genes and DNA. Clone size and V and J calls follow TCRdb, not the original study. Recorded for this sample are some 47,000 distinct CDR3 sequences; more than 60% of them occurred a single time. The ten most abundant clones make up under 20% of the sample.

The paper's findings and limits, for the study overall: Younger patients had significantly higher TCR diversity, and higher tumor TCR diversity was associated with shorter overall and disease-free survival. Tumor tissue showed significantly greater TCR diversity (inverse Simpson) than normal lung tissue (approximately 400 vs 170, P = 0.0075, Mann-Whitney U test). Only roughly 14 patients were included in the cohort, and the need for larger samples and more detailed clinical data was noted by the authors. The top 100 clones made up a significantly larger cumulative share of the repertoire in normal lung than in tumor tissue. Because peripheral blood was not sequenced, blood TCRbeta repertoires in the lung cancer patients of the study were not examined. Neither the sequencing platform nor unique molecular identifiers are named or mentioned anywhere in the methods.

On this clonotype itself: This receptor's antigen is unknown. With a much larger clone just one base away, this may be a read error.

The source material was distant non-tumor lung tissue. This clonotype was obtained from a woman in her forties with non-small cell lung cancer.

The CDR3 region: CASGVARVDPYEQYF. In nucleotides, the sequence is TGTGCCAGCGGTGTCGCCAGGGTTGACCCCTACGAGCAGTACTTC. The sequence joins TRBV6-1 to TRBJ2-7; the D gene is possibly TRBD1, with 5 bases matching. V is shortened by 8 bases, J by 2 bases, and the region joining them spans 19 bases. From its cysteine to its phenylalanine, the CDR3 spans 15 amino acids. The DNA shown is the 45-base CDR3, in frame from base 1. CDR1 and CDR2 are drawn from the germline V gene: MNHNS, SASEGT.